A selection of T cell receptor beta chains follows, all from one sample in a study of T cells in Graves' hyperthyroidism and ophthalmopathy. TCRdb processed the multiplex PCR reads anew with MiXCR; each CDR3 protein has one entry. The sample lists 300,000 to 500,000 distinct CDR3 sequences, 15% occurring once. The sequencing input was blood. The receptors were gathered from a woman aged 25 to 39 with Graves' hyperthyroidism. CDR3s include the opening cysteine and the closing phenylalanine or tryptophan. D genes are given only for firm matches. Not every row has a clone size; where given, it reads once, few, many or a size class.

clone_size d_call j_call v_call cdr3_nt cdr3_aa
NA TRBD2 TRBJ2-5 TRBV3-1 TGTGCCAGCAGCCAGGCGGGACTAGCGGGAAACCAAGAGACCCAGTACTTC CASSQAGLAGNQETQYF
many NA TRBJ2-5 TRBV11-1 TGTGCCAGCAGCCCGACGGGGAGCCGGGAGACCCAGTACTTC CASSPTGSRETQYF
many TRBD2 TRBJ2-3 TRBV3-1 TGTGCCAGCAGCCAAGATTGGGAGGGTTTCACAGATACGCAGTATTTT CASSQDWEGFTDTQYF
many NA TRBJ2-5 TRBV2 TGTGCCAGCAGTGAAATCTTAGGCGGGCAGGGCCAGTACCAAGAGACCCAGTACTTC CASSEILGGQGQYQETQYF
few NA TRBJ2-7 TRBV7-9 TGTGCCAGCAGCTCGACTGCTAGCTCCTACGAGCAGTACTTC CASSSTASSYEQYF
few TRBD1 TRBJ2-1 TRBV30 TGTGCCTGGGGGAGCGGACAGGGGGTCGGTCATGAGCAGTTCTTC CAWGSGQGVGHEQFF
NA NA TRBJ1-4 TRBV5-5 TGTGCCAGCAGCCCCACGTCTACTGAAAAACTGTTTTTT CASSPTSTEKLFF
many NA TRBJ1-1 TRBV20-1 TGCAGTGCTAGAGCCGGGGGATCGGACACTGAAGCTTTCTTT CSARAGGSDTEAFF
many TRBD1 TRBJ2-7 TRBV27 TGTGCCAGCAGAACCGGGACAGGGAAATCATACGAGCAGTACTTC CASRTGTGKSYEQYF
NA NA TRBJ2-4 TRBV6-6 TGTGCCAGCAGTTACTCGGCAGGGCGCGCCGCAGGGACCAAAAACATTCAGTACTTC CASSYSAGRAAGTKNIQYF
many TRBD2 TRBJ2-7 TRBV4-2 TGTGCCAGCAGTATCGGGACTAGCGGGAGCTCCTACGAGCAGTACTTC CASSIGTSGSSYEQYF
few NA TRBJ2-1 TRBV3-1 TGTGCCAGCAGCCAACGCTACAATGAGCAGTTCTTC CASSQRYNEQFF
few NA TRBJ1-2 TRBV29-1 TGCAGCGTTAACACTCTGACGTCTTACACCTTC CSVNTLTSYTF
NA NA TRBJ1-5 TRBV18 TGTGCCAGCAGCCAAAGGGACAATCAGCCCCAGCATTTT CASSQRDNQPQHF
few NA TRBJ2-1 TRBV6-2/TRBV6-3 TGTGCCAGCCCGCACGCTTTCGGTAGCGGCTACAATGAGCAGTTCTTC CASPHAFGSGYNEQFF
NA NA TRBJ2-7 TRBV7-2 TGTGCCAGCACCTTTAGGTCCCCCTACGAGCAGTACTTC CASTFRSPYEQYF
many TRBD1 TRBJ2-5 TRBV20-1 TGCAGTGCTGGGAACCCTGGGACAGTACAAGAGACCCAGTACTTC CSAGNPGTVQETQYF
NA TRBD2 TRBJ2-1 TRBV5-1 TGCGCCAGCAGGCCGGAGGAATCTACTAGCGGCTTTAAGGGCTACAATGAGCAGTTCTTC CASRPEESTSGFKGYNEQFF
NA TRBD1 TRBJ2-1 TRBV20-1 TGCAGTGCTAGAGATCTCGGTTCGGGGACAGATCACAATGAGCAGTTCTTC CSARDLGSGTDHNEQFF
NA NA TRBJ2-3 TRBV6-2/TRBV6-3 TGTGCCAGCAGTACCCCCTTGGGGGGTGGGACAGATACGCAGTATTTT CASSTPLGGGTDTQYF
many TRBD1 TRBJ2-7 TRBV28 TGTGCCAGCAGTTTCTTCGGGGGACAGGGATACGAGCAGTACTTC CASSFFGGQGYEQYF
NA TRBD2 TRBJ2-5 TRBV7-2 TGTGCCAGCAGCCAGACTAGCGGGAGCCGGGAAGAGACCCAGTACTTC CASSQTSGSREETQYF
NA NA TRBJ1-1 TRBV20-1 TGCAGTGCTAGAGAGCAGGGCCGGGAAGACACTGAAGCTTTCTTT CSAREQGREDTEAFF